This T cell receptor (beta chain) was captured in a study of molecular identifiers for immune sequencing clone quantification. This clonotype has a handful of counts. The antigen is undetermined. A much larger clone is a single base away; this may be a read error. The CDR3 contains 12 residues. Trimming shortened V by 7 bases and J by 6 bases, and 11 bases separated the two germline ends. Germline loops: CDR1 MNHNS, CDR2 SASEGT. TCRdb redid the calling of the PCR reads with MiXCR, one entry per CDR3 protein. In the table there are under 3,000 distinct CDR3 sequences, roughly 20% of which are singletons. Naive CD8 T cell sorting was performed on the CD8+CD4-CCR7+CD45RA+ phenotype. Study results and caveats: Clones exceeding 20 RNA copies carried over 99% of effector molecules but under 1% of naive-cell molecules. The study reportedly detected spiked Jurkat TCR RNA from one cell among approximately 1 million naive cells. Identical TCR molecules that share a barcode could lead to an underestimation of highly expanded clone sizes.

The sample comprised naive CD8+ T cells from blood, with Jurkat cell RNA spiked in. Subset specified: FACS-sorted CD8+CD4-CCR7+CD45RA+ naive T cells. The genes are TRBV6-1 and TRBJ2-3; D uncertain. This receptor was taken from a human donor in good health. Some libraries in this study had Jurkat cell RNA spiked in. The CDR3, as DNA: TGTGCCAGCAATGACTGGCGTGATACGCAGTATTTT. This encodes CASNDWRDTQYF.